This TCR beta chain was profiled in a study of cytomegalovirus exposure and HLA in healthy donors. CDR1 LNHDA and CDR2 SQIVND come from the germline V gene (reference sequence). The CDR3 length is 14 residues. V dropped 3 bases and J dropped 1 base, with 10 bases sitting between them. The PCR ran on 60 Vbeta and 13 Jbeta primers. Data came from immunoSEQ multiplex PCR; TCRdb stores just in-frame clones and leaves some out. The table records some 54,000 clones, 65% to 85% of them present only once. Study-wide points: Evidence from a later analysis indicated that most CMV-associated TCR beta chains looked HLA-restricted. Whilst most TCR sequences proved rare, a subset of public TCRs occurred across many donors.

Comment on this clone: What it binds is unknown.

This clonotype originated in a male donor in good health and CMV-seronegative. Sequencing used PBMCs. This sequence joins TRBV19 and TRBJ2-7; D is possibly TRBD1 (5 bases). The CDR3 DNA follows: TGTGCCAGTAGTATGGGTCAGGGTTCCTACGAGCAGTACTTC. This encodes CASSMGQGSYEQYF.